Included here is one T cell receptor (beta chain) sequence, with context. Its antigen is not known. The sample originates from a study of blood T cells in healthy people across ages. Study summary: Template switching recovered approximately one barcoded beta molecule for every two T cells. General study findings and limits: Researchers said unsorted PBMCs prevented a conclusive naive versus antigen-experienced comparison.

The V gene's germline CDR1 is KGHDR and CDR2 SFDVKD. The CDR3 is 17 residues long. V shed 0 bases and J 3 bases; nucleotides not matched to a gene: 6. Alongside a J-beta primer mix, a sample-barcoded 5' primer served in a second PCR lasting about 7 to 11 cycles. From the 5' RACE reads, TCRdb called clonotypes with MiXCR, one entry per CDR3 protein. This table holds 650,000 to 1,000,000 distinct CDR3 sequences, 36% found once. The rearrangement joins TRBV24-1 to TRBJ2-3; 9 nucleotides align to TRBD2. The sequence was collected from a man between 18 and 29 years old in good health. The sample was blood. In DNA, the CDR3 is TGTGCCACCAGTGATTTGCCTAGCGGGGCTACTACAGATACGCAGTATTTT. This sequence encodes CATSDLPSGATTDTQYF.